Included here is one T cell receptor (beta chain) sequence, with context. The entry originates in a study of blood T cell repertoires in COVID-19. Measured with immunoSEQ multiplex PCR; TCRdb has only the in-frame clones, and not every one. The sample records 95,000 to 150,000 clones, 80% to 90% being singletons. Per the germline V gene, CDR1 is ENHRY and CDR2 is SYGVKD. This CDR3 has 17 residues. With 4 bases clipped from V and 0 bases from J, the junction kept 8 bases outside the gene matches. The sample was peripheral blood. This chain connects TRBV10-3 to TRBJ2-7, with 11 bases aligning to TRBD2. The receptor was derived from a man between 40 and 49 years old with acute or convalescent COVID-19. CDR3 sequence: CAISGLAGGLSSYEQYF. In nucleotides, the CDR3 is TGTGCCATCAGTGGTCTAGCGGGGGGTCTAAGCTCCTACGAGCAGTACTTC.